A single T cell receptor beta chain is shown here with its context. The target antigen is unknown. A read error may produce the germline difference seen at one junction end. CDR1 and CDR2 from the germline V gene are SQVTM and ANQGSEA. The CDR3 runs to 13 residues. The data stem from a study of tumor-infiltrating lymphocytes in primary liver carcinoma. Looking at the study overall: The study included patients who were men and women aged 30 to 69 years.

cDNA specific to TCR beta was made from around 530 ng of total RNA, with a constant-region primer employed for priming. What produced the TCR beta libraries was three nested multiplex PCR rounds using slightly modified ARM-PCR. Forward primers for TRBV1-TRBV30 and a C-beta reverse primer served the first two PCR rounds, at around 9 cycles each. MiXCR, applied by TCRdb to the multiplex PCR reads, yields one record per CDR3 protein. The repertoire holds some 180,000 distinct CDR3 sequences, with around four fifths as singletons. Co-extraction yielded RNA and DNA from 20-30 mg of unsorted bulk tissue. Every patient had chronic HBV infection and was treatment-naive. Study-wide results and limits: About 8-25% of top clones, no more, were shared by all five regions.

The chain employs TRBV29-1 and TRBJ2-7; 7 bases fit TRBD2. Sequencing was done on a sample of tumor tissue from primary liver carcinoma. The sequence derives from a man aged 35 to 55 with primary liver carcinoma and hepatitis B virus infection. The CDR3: CSVTRTGREEQYF. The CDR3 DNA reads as TGCAGTGTAACCAGGACGGGGAGGGAAGAGCAATACTTC.